The rows below give T cell receptor beta chains drawn from one sample of a study of blood T cell repertoires in COVID-19. Here immunoSEQ multiplex PCR was the method, and the copy in TCRdb shows in-frame clones only, minus some. Of about 300,000 clones listed, 75% to 90% are singletons. What was sequenced was peripheral blood. The receptor set was obtained from a woman aged 50 to 65 with COVID-19, enrolled during active disease. Both conserved end residues are part of each CDR3. A D gene is named only where the DNA matches it firmly.

cdr3_length,d_call,v_call,j_call,cdr3_nt,cdr3_aa
14,TRBD2,TRBV29-1,TRBJ2-1,TGCAGCGCTTTTTCTGCGGGAGAGGGCAATGAGCAGTTCTTC,CSAFSAGEGNEQFF
14,-,TRBV5-4,TRBJ2-7,TGTGCCAGCAGCCCCGCGTGGAGCTCCTACGAGCAGTACTTC,CASSPAWSSYEQYF
15,TRBD1,TRBV19,TRBJ1-4,TGTGCCAGTAGCGATCAGACAGGGACCCGGGAAAAACTGTTTTTT,CASSDQTGTREKLFF
15,TRBD1,TRBV7-2,TRBJ1-1,TGTGCCAGCAGCTTAGCCGGGACAGCAAGTGTAGAGGCTTTCTTT,CASSLAGTASVEAFF
14,-,TRBV5-4,TRBJ2-3,TGTGCCAGCAGCCGTAGCGCTAGCACAGATACGCAGTATTTT,CASSRSASTDTQYF
14,-,TRBV19,TRBJ1-6,TGTGCCAGTAGTCGAGGGGACTTTGATTCACCCCTCCACTTT,CASSRGDFDSPLHF
14,TRBD2,TRBV19,TRBJ2-5,TGTGCCAGTAGTAGACTAGCGGGGAAAGAGACCCAGTACTTC,CASSRLAGKETQYF
15,TRBD1,TRBV5-1,TRBJ1-3,TGCGCCAGCAGCTTGACAGGGGATTCGGGAAACACCATATATTTT,CASSLTGDSGNTIYF
12,-,TRBV9,TRBJ2-1,TGTGCCAGCAGCGTCGGGTTCAATGAGCAGTTCTTC,CASSVGFNEQFF
14,-,TRBV9,TRBJ2-1,TGTGCCAGCAGCGCCCACCTACTTGGCAATGAGCAGTTCTTC,CASSAHLLGNEQFF
14,-,TRBV6-1,TRBJ1-1,TGTGCCAGCAGTGAAATATGGAGGAACACTGAAGCTTTCTTT,CASSEIWRNTEAFF
18,TRBD2,TRBV27,TRBJ2-3,TGTGCCAGCAGCCGAAAAGGACTAGCGGGGCCGGTCACAGATACGCAGTATTTT,CASSRKGLAGPVTDTQYF